The entry below describes one TCR beta chain. This sample is part of a study of cytomegalovirus exposure and HLA in healthy donors. The CDR3 has 13 amino acids. Germline lookup yields CDR1 SGDLS and CDR2 YYNGEE. Deletions cut 2 bases from V and 0 bases from J, with 5 bases between. Researchers ran the PCR with 60 Vbeta and 13 Jbeta primers. Only in-frame clones appear in the TCRdb table, and some are missing; sequencing was by immunoSEQ multiplex PCR. Among 90,000 to 120,000 clones listed, 81% were seen once. V and J are TRBV9 and TRBJ1-2; D is unresolved. Input material: PBMCs. This TCR was recovered from a man younger than 45 in good health and CMV-seronegative. CDR3 residues: CASSVEANYGYTF. CDR3 DNA: TGTGCCAGCAGCGTTGAGGCTAACTATGGCTACACCTTC.